The 29 T cell receptor beta chains below all came from one sample that was sequenced in a study of shared clonotypes between healthy human individuals. Only in-frame clones appear in the TCRdb table, and some are missing; sequencing was by immunoSEQ multiplex PCR. The table lists about 2.1 million clones, about 93% of them singletons. Terminally differentiated effector memory CD45RA+ cells were excluded by CCR7 positive selection of CD45RO-negative cells. Sequences were obtained from naive CD8+ T cells from PBMCs. The source of these receptors is a man aged 18 to 30 in good health. Some clones in this sample may be carry-over from other donors' samples.

This clone was seen just once. The chain joins TRBV28 to TRBJ1-4, with no clear D. V lost 6 bases and J lost 4, with 15 bases in between. Germline assignment: CDR1 MDHEN and CDR2 SYDVKM. The length of the CDR3 is 15 residues. DNA of the CDR3: TGTGCCAGCAGGGCCTCGGGCGGTGGTAATGAAAAACTGTTTTTT. Translation: CASRASGGGNEKLFF.

The chain combines TRBV28 with TRBJ2-7; 9 bases align to TRBD1. Trimming at V came to 5 bases and at J to 5 bases, leaving 16 bases not matched to a gene. Germline V lookup: CDR1 MDHEN, CDR2 SYDVKM. This CDR3 region has 17 residues. CDR3 residues: CASSGTGGPSYSDEQYF. The CDR3 DNA reads as TGTGCCAGCAGTGGAACAGGGGGCCCTAGCTATAGCGACGAGCAGTACTTC.

V usage is TRBV29-1 and J usage is TRBJ1-2; weak D call: TRBD1 (6 bases). Trimming stripped 7 bases from V and 4 bases from J, with 10 bases between. Germline V gene sequence: CDR1 SQVTM, CDR2 ANQGSEA. CDR3 size: 11 residues. The CDR3 sequence: CSALDSYGYTF. CDR3 nucleotides: TGCAGCGCCCTGGACAGCTATGGCTACACCTTC.

The chain joins TRBV7-9 to TRBJ2-7; D unclear. This CDR3 is 15 amino acids long. Per germline, CDR1 SEHNR and CDR2 FQNEAQ (reference sequence). With 5 bases removed from V and 9 bases from J, the gap between germline ends came to 23 bases. CDR3 residues: CASSPQRDEQYRQYF. The CDR3 region has the DNA TGTGCCAGCAGCCCGCAGCGCGACGAGCAGTACAGGCAGTACTTC.

J is TRBJ2-7 and V is TRBV9; maybe TRBD1 (6 bases). The V and J ends lost 3 bases and 4 bases respectively, with 14 bases between them. The CDR3 length is 14 residues. The germline V gene encodes CDR1 SGDLS and CDR2 YYNGEE. The CDR3 reads CASSEGAGAYEQYF. The CDR3 DNA reads as TGTGCCAGCAGCGAAGGGGCAGGGGCTTACGAGCAGTACTTC.

This chain joins TRBV15 and TRBJ1-5; D possibly corresponds to TRBD1 (6 bases). V lost 5 bases and J 7 bases, leaving 15 bases between the germline ends. The CDR3 extends over 14 amino acids. Germline loops: CDR1 LNHNV, CDR2 YYDKDF (reference sequence). CDR3 loop: CATSDGRGIQPQHF. The CDR3 DNA follows: TGTGCCACCAGCGACGGCAGGGGTATCCAGCCCCAGCATTTT.

The rearrangement uses TRBV9 and TRBJ2-1; no clear D gene. The CDR3 loop spans 16 amino acids. Germline CDR1 SGDLS, CDR2 YYNGEE. V lost 4 bases, J lost 3 bases, and 17 bases lay in between. This CDR3 reads CASSPEAQSLYNEQFF. CDR3 DNA: TGTGCCAGCAGCCCGGAAGCACAATCCCTCTACAATGAGCAGTTCTTC.

This clone came up a few times. The chain is built from TRBV5-6 and TRBJ1-3; D gene unclear. The CDR3 has 16 amino acids. V was cut by 0 bases and J by 1 base, with 11 bases left in between. Germline assignment: CDR1 SGHDT and CDR2 YYEEEE. The CDR3: CASSLGGERSGNTIYF. In DNA form, the CDR3 reads TGTGCCAGCAGCTTGGGCGGGGAGCGGTCTGGAAACACCATATATTTT.

J is TRBJ1-1 and V is TRBV7-6; TRBD1 matches at 9 bases. The length of the CDR3 is 17 residues. Unmatched junction bases numbered 8, after V lost 2 bases and J lost 1 base. The germline gives CDR1 SGHVS, CDR2 FNYEAQ. CDR3 sequence (DNA): TGTGCCAGCAGCTTAATTATGGGACAGGGTTCGAACACTGAAGCTTTCTTT. Encoded protein: CASSLIMGQGSNTEAFF.

The chain uses TRBV2 and TRBJ1-5; D is unresolved. The V gene's germline CDR1 is SNHLY and CDR2 FYNNEI. The CDR3 spans 14 residues. V lost 1 base and J lost 5, with 9 bases in between. The CDR3, as DNA: TGTGCCAGCAGTGAAGGGGCAGGAGATCAGCCCCAGCATTTT. Translating it yields CASSEGAGDQPQHF.

The chain uses TRBV7-3 and TRBJ2-1, with 12 bases that match TRBD2. The CDR3 spans 15 residues. V lost 5 bases to trimming and J lost 7 bases; unmatched junction nucleotides: 6. CDR1 is SGHTA, CDR2 FQGTGA, per germline. CDR3 nucleotide sequence: TGTGCCAGCAGCCAAGGACTAGCGGGATGGAATGAGCAGTTCTTC. Amino acid sequence: CASSQGLAGWNEQFF.

This chain joins TRBV10-1 and TRBJ2-3; D is possibly TRBD1 (6 bases). CDR1 WNHNN and CDR2 SYGVQD come from the germline V gene (reference sequence). The CDR3 contains 14 residues. With 5 bases removed from V and 0 bases from J, the gap between germline ends came to 9 bases. CDR3 in DNA: TGCGCCAGCAGTCGGACAGTCAGCACAGATACGCAGTATTTT. It codes for CASSRTVSTDTQYF.

The J gene is TRBJ2-5, the V gene TRBV28; TRBD2 aligns across 7 bases. V lost 5 bases and J lost 4; bases outside the gene matches: 4. The CDR3 covers 13 residues. Germline CDR1 reads MDHEN; CDR2 reads SYDVKM. In DNA form, the CDR3 reads TGTGCCAGCAGTCCGGGGGAGGGAGAGACCCAGTACTTC. Encoded protein: CASSPGEGETQYF.

Turning to this clone: Other DNA sequences within the sample encode an identical CDR3. The V gene is TRBV27, the J gene TRBJ2-3; D ambiguous. Trimming pared 0 bases from V and 4 bases from J, leaving 2 bases between. The CDR3 has 12 amino acids. Germline V gene lookup returns CDR1 MNHEY and CDR2 SMNVEV (reference sequence). CDR3 region: CASSLSPDTQYF. CDR3 nucleotide sequence: TGTGCCAGCAGTTTATCTCCAGATACGCAGTATTTT.

The J gene is TRBJ1-5, the V gene TRBV11-3, with D hard to call. The germline CDR1 and CDR2 sequences are SGHNT and YENEEA. The CDR3 sequence is 16 residues long. The germline V and J ends were trimmed by 5 bases and 0 bases, with 14 bases remaining between them. For the CDR3, the DNA is TGTGCCAGCAGCCCCTGGATGGTATATAGCAATCAGCCCCAGCATTTT. Translated: CASSPWMVYSNQPQHF.

Turning to this clone: The identical CDR3 is also encoded by other nucleotide sequences in the sample. V is TRBV28 and J is TRBJ1-1; no reliable D call. Germline assignment: CDR1 MDHEN and CDR2 SYDVKM. The CDR3 is 11 amino acids. V lost 5 bases, J lost 4 bases, and 5 bases lay in between. CDR3 sequence: CASSRSTEAFF. The CDR3 DNA reads TGTGCCAGCAGTAGGAGCACTGAAGCTTTCTTT.

The chain carries TRBV29-1 and TRBJ1-2, with 8 bases fitting TRBD1. The CDR3 is 13 residues long. Germline V gene sequence: CDR1 SQVTM, CDR2 ANQGSEA. Trimming cost V 3 bases and J 3 bases; bases outside gene matches: 3. CDR3 bases: TGCAGCGTTGATCCGGACAGGGACTATGGCTACACCTTC. This translates into CSVDPDRDYGYTF.

The CDR3 DNA reads TGTGCCAGCAGCGCCCAAGGTGGGGTCATTTGGACCGGGGAGCTGTTTTTT. Translating it yields CASSAQGGVIWTGELFF. This sequence joins TRBV9 and TRBJ2-2; D ambiguous. V dropped 3 bases and J dropped 5 bases, with 20 bases sitting between them. The CDR3 loop spans 17 amino acids. CDR1 SGDLS and CDR2 YYNGEE come from the germline V gene. The whole variable domain, remainder taken from reference TRBV9 and TRBJ2-2, is DSGVTQTPKHLITATGQRVTLRCSPRSGDLSVYWYQQSLDQGLQFLIQYYNGEERAKGNILERFSAQQFPDLHSELNLSSLELGDSALYFCASSAQGGVIWTGELFFGEGSRLTVL.

The rearrangement links TRBV4-3 to TRBJ2-1; a weak D match, TRBD1 (5 bases). CDR3 length equals 16 residues. The V end was cut by 1 base, the J end by 0 bases, with 10 bases between. The V gene's germline CDR1 is LGHNA and CDR2 YSLEER. CDR3 sequence: CASSQGGTFSYNEQFF. The DNA for the CDR3 is TGCGCCAGCAGCCAAGGGGGCACCTTCTCCTACAATGAGCAGTTCTTC.

The chain has TRBV6-6 and TRBJ1-2; D is undetermined. The ends were cut back, 6 bases at V and 3 bases at J, with 14 bases in the middle. CDR1 and CDR2 (germline): MNHNY, SVGAGI (reference sequence). The CDR3 is 14 residues long. CDR3 region: CASSSPSEYYGYTF. The DNA for the CDR3 is TGTGCCAGCAGCTCGCCAAGCGAGTACTATGGCTACACCTTC.

V usage is TRBV27 and J usage is TRBJ1-2, with a possible D match to TRBD1 (5 bases). This CDR3 contains 14 residues. V lost 5 bases, J lost 2 bases, and 12 bases lay in between. CDR1 and CDR2 from the germline V gene are MNHEY and SMNVEV (reference sequence). The CDR3 DNA reads TGTGCCAGCAGTGACGCCAGGGCGAACTATGGCTACACCTTC. This sequence encodes CASSDARANYGYTF.

J is TRBJ2-3 and V is TRBV6-6; possible D gene TRBD2, 5 bases. Deletions cut 10 bases from V and 4 bases from J, with 24 bases between. Germline V gene data show CDR1 as MNHNY and CDR2 as SVGAGI (reference sequence). CDR3 size: 16 residues. DNA for the CDR3: TGTGCCACCACCTTAACTCACGGAGGATTGTCAGATACGCAGTATTTT. This codes for CATTLTHGGLSDTQYF.

The chain is built from TRBV4-1 and TRBJ2-7; the D gene could be TRBD1 or TRBD2 (5 bases each). Germline CDR1 MGHRA, CDR2 YSYEKL. The CDR3 is 14 amino acids. Deletions cut 3 bases from V and 6 bases from J, with 15 bases between. The CDR3 coding sequence is TGCGCCAGCAGCCACCCCGGGACCGTCGGCGAGCAGTACTTC. Its protein product is CASSHPGTVGEQYF.

The rearrangement joins TRBV27 to TRBJ2-3; the D call may be TRBD1 or TRBD2 (5 bases each). Germline CDR1 MNHEY, CDR2 SMNVEV (reference sequence). V was pared by 5 bases and J by 4 bases, with 16 bases between. This CDR3 has 15 amino acids. CDR3 in DNA: TGTGCCAGCAGTCCCGGGGCAGCTCTAGCAGATACGCAGTATTTT. Its protein is CASSPGAALADTQYF.

The table lists this clone with a count of one. This sequence joins TRBV6-6 and TRBJ2-5; perhaps TRBD2 as D (5 bases). Germline V gene lookup returns CDR1 MNHNY and CDR2 SVGAGI (reference sequence). This CDR3 contains 14 residues. Between the trimmed V and J ends, which lost 3 bases and 3 bases, there was a span of 11 bases. CDR3 sequence reads: CASSYRGFEETQYF. The CDR3 region has the DNA TGTGCCAGCAGTTATAGAGGGTTTGAAGAGACCCAGTACTTC.

With regard to this clone: Other DNA sequences from this sample encode an identical CDR3 as well. The chain carries TRBV7-9 and TRBJ2-7, with D uncertain. The CDR3 is 12 residues long. CDR1 SEHNR and CDR2 FQNEAQ come from the germline V gene (reference sequence). The V gene lost 1 base and the J gene lost 4 bases, with 5 bases spanning the gap. The CDR3 loop is CASSLGRYEQYF. The CDR3 region has the DNA TGTGCCAGCAGCTTAGGGAGATACGAGCAGTACTTC.

V usage is TRBV4-1 and J usage is TRBJ2-5; 9 bases are a match to TRBD2. Germline V gives CDR1 MGHRA, CDR2 YSYEKL. This CDR3 is 16 amino acids long. V dropped 3 bases and J dropped 5; count of bases not matched to a gene: 10. The CDR3: CASSQERTSVGETQYF. The CDR3 DNA is TGCGCCAGCAGCCAGGAGAGGACTAGCGTGGGGGAGACCCAGTACTTC.

The V gene is TRBV2, the J gene TRBJ1-4; D perhaps matches TRBD1 (6 bases). Germline V gives CDR1 SNHLY, CDR2 FYNNEI. The CDR3 extends over 16 amino acids. The germline V and J ends were trimmed by 3 bases and 6 bases, with 17 bases remaining between them. Written as DNA, the CDR3 is TGTGCCAGCAGTGAGGCCTGGGAGGGGGTCCATGAAAAACTGTTTTTT. It translates to CASSEAWEGVHEKLFF.

In the case of this clone: The sample has other DNA sequences that encode this CDR3 too. The chain couples TRBV9 to TRBJ2-7; no clear D. Deletions cut 0 bases from V and 0 bases from J, with 7 bases between. The CDR3 runs to 14 residues. The germline V gene encodes CDR1 SGDLS and CDR2 YYNGEE. CDR3 amino acids: CASSVGQSSYEQYF. Here the CDR3 DNA reads TGTGCCAGCAGCGTAGGGCAGAGCTCCTACGAGCAGTACTTC.